This T cell receptor (beta chain) emerged from a study of T-cell reconstitution after alpha-beta-depleted transplantation in children. Trimming left V 5 bases short and J 5 bases short, with 16 bases between. CDR3 length: 15 amino acids. As concerns this clonotype: Its antigen is unknown.

Overall study results and limits: As was reported, about two months after transplant, alpha-beta T cells came from several hundred expanded graft clones. Most T-cell counts and diversity one year after the transplant came from T cells that were newly produced. Recipient T cells and thymic progenitors that survived gave rise to the high TCRbeta diversity observed at day 60 in some patients.

During its preparation, the TCRbeta library received unique molecular identifiers. TCRdb itself ran the PCR reads through MiXCR, one entry per CDR3 protein. The repertoire consists of hundreds of thousands of distinct CDR3 sequences, with about 16% occurring once and the leading ten covering roughly 40%. The specimen was PBMCs, mostly from graft donor cells, collected 360 days after TCRalphabeta/CD19-depleted stem cell transplant. This rearrangement joins TRBV12-3 or TRBV12-4 to TRBJ1-5; D is unclear. The receptor's source is a male patient between 2 and 9 years old who had a stem cell transplant for acute lymphoblastic leukemia, so the T cells may come from the graft donor. In DNA form, the CDR3 reads TGTGCCAGCAGTGAAGCCGGTACAGCCTATCAGCCCCAGCATTTT. This gives the protein CASSEAGTAYQPQHF.